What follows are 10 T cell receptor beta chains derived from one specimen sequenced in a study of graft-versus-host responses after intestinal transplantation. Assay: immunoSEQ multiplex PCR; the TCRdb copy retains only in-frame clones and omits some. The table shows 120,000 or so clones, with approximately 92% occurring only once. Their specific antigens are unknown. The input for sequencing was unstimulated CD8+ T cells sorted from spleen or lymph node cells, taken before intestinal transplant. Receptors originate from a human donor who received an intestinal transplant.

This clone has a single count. The DNA for the CDR3 is TGTGCCAGCAGTGAAGGGGGTCATATGAACACTGAAGCTTTCTTT. It translates to CASSEGGHMNTEAFF. The chain uses TRBV6-1 and TRBJ1-1; D is unclear. CDR1 is MNHNS, CDR2 SASEGT, per germline. The CDR3 loop spans 15 amino acids. V shed 1 base and J shed 0 bases, with 9 bases lying between them.

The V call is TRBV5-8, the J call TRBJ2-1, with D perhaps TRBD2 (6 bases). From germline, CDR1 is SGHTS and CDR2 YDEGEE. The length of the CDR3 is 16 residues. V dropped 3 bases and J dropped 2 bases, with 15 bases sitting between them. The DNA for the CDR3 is TGTGCCAGCAGCTCCGAATCCGCGGGACCCTACAATGAGCAGTTCTTC. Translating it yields CASSSESAGPYNEQFF.

CDR3 loop: CASSSEGQPQHF. The CDR3, as DNA: TGTGCCAGCAGTTCGGAGGGTCAGCCCCAGCATTTT. V is TRBV27 and J is TRBJ1-5; no clear D gene. The CDR3 is 12 amino acids. Germline-derived CDR1 and CDR2 are MNHEY and SMNVEV (reference sequence). The V and J ends lost 4 bases and 6 bases respectively, with 7 bases between them.

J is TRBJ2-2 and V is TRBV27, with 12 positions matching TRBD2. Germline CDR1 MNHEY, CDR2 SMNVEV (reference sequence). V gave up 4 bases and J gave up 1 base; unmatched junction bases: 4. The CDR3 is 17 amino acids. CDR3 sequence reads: CASSSSLAGGNTGELFF. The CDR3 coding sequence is TGTGCCAGCAGTTCCTCACTAGCGGGAGGGAACACCGGGGAGCTGTTTTTT.

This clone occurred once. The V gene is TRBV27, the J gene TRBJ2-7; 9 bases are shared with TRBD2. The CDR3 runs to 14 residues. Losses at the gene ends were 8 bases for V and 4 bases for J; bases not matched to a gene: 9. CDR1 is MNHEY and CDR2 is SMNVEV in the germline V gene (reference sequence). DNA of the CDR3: TGTGCCAGCGGGGGGCGGGGGGGGTGGTACGAGCAGTACTTC. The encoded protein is CASGGRGGWYEQYF.

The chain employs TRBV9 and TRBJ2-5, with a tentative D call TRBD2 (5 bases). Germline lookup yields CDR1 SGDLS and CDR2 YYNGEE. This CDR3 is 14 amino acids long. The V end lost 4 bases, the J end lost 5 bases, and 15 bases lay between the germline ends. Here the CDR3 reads CASSPTLTGETQYF. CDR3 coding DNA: TGTGCCAGCAGCCCCACGCTCACGGGGGAGACCCAGTACTTC.

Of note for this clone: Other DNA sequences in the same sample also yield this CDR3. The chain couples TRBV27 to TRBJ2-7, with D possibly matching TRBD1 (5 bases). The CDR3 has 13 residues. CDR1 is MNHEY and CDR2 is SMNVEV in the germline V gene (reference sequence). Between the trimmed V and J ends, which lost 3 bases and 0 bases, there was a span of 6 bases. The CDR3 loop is CASSLGRSYEQYF. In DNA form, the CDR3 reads TGTGCCAGCAGTTTGGGGCGCTCCTACGAGCAGTACTTC.

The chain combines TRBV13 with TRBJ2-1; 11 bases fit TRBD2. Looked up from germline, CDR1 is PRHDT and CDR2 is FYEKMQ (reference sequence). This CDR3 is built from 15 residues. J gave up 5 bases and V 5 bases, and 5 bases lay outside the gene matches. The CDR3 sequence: CASSDGTSGNNEQFF. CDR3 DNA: TGTGCCAGCAGCGATGGGACTAGCGGAAACAATGAGCAGTTCTTC.

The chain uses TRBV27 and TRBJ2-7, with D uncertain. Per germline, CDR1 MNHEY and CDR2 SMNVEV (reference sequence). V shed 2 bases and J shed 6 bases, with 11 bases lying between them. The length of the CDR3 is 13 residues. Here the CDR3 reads CASSLTPYSEQYF. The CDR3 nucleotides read TGTGCCAGCAGTTTAACCCCTTACTCCGAGCAGTACTTC.

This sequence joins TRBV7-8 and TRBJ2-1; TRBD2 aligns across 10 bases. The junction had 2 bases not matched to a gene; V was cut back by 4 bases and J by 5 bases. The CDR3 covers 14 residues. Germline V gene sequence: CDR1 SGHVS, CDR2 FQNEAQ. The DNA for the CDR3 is TGTGCCAGCAGCTGGACTAGCGGAAACAATGAGCAGTTCTTC. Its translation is CASSWTSGNNEQFF.